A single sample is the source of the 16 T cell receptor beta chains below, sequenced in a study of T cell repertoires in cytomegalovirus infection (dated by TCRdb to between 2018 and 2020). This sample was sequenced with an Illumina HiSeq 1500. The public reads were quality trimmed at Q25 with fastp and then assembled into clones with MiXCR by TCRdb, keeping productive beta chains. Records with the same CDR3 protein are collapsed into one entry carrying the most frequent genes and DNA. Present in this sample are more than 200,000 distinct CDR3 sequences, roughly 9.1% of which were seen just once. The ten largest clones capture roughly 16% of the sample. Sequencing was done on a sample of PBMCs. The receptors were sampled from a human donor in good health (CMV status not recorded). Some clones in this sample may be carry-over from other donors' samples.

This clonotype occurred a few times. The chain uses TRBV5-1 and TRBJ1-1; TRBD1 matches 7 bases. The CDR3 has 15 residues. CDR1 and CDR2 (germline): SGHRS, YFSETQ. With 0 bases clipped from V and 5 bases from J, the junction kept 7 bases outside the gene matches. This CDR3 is CASSLEPGGETEAFF. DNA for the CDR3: TGCGCCAGCAGCTTGGAGCCAGGGGGAGAAACTGAAGCTTTCTTT.

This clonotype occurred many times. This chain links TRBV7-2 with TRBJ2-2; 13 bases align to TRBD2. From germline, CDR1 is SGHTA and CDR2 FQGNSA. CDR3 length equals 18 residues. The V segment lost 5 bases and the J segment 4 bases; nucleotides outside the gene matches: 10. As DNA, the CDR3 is TGTGCCAGCAGCCTTTGGACTAGCGGGAGAGGCGGCACCGGGGAGCTGTTTTTT. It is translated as CASSLWTSGRGGTGELFF.

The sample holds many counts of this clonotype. This CDR3 is CASSLFDTGLAGGNEQYF. The CDR3 coding sequence is TGTGCCAGCAGCTTATTTGATACGGGACTAGCGGGAGGAAACGAGCAGTACTTC. J is TRBJ2-7 and V is TRBV7-2, with 15 bases identical to TRBD2. Germline V gene sequence: CDR1 SGHTA, CDR2 FQGNSA. The ends lost 2 bases at V and 5 bases at J; junction bases unmatched: 10. The CDR3 runs to 18 residues.

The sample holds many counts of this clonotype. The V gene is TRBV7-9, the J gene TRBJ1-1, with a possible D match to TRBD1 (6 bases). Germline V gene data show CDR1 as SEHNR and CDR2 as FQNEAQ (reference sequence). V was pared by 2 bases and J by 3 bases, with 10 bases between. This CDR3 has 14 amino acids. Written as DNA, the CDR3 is TGTGCCAGCAGCTTACGGGACACGGACACTGAAGCTTTCTTT. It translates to CASSLRDTDTEAFF.

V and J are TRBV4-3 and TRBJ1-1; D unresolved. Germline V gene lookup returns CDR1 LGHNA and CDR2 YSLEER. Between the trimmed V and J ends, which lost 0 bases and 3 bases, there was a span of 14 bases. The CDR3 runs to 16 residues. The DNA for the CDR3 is TGCGCCAGCAGCCAAGATCCGCGAGTTGGGGACACTGAAGCTTTCTTT. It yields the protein CASSQDPRVGDTEAFF.

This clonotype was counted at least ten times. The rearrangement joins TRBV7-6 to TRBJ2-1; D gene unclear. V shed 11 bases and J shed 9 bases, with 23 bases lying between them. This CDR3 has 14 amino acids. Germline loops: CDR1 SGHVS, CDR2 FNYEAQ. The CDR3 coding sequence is TGTGCCTACAACCCTTCCGGGCGCGTGATTGAGCAGTTCTTC. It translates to CAYNPSGRVIEQFF.

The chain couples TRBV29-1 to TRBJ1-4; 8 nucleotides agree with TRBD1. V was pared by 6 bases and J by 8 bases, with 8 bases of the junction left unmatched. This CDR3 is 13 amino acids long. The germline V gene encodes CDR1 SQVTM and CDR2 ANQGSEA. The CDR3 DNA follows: TGCAGCGTGTACAGGGGGGGGAGAGAAAAACTGTTTTTT. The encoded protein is CSVYRGGREKLFF.

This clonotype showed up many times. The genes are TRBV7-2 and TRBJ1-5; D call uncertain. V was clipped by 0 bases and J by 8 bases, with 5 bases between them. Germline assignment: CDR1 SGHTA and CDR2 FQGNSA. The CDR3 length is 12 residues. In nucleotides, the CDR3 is TGTGCCAGCAGCTTAGCCAACAAGCCCCAGCATTTT. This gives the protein CASSLANKPQHF.

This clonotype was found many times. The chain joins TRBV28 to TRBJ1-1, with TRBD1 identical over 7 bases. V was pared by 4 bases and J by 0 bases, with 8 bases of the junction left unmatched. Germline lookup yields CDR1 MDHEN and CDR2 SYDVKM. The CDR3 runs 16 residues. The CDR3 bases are TGTGCCAGCAGTTCCTCCCACGACAGGGTGAACACTGAAGCTTTCTTT. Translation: CASSSSHDRVNTEAFF.

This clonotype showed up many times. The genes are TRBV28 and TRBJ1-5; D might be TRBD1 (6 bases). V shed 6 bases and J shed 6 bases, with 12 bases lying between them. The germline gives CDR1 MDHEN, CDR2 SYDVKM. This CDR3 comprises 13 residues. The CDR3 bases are TGTGCCAGCAGGACTCAGGGGAGTCAGCCCCAGCATTTT. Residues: CASRTQGSQPQHF.

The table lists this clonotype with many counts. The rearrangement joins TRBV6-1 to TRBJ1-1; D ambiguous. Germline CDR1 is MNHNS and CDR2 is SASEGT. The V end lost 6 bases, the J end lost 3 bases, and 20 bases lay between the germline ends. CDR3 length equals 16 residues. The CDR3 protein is CASSKMDLIKDTEAFF. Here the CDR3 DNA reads TGTGCCAGCAGCAAGATGGACCTGATTAAGGACACTGAAGCTTTCTTT.

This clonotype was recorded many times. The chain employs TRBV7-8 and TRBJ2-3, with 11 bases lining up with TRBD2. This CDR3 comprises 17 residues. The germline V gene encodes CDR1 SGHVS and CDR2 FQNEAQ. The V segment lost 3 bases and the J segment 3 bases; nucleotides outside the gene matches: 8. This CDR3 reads CASSFRLAGYETDTQYF. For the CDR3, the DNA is TGTGCCAGCAGCTTCCGACTAGCGGGATATGAGACAGATACGCAGTATTTT.

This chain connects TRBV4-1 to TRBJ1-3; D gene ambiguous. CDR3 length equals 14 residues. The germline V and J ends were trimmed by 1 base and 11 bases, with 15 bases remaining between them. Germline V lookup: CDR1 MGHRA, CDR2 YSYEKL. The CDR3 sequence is CASSQADVTSAIYF. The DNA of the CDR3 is TGCGCCAGCAGCCAAGCGGACGTAACGTCGGCCATATATTTT.

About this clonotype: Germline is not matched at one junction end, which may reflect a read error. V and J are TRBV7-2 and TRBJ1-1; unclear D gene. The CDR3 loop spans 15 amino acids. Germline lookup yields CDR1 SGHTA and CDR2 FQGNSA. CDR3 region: CASSVAKTMNTEAFF. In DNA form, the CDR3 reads TGTGCCAGCAGCGTAGCAAAAACCATGAACACTGAAGCTTTCTTT.

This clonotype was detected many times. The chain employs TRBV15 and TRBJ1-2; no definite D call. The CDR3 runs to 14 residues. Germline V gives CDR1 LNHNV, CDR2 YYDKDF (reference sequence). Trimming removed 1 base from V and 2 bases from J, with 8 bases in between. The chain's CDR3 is CATSRVEGNYGYTF. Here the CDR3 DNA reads TGTGCCACCAGCAGAGTGGAGGGAAACTATGGCTACACCTTC.

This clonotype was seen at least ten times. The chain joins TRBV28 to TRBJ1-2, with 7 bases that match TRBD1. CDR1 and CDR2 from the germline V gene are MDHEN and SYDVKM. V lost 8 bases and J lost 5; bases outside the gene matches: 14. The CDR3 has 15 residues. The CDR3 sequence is CASESTPGGRYGYTF. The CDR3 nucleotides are TGTGCCAGCGAGTCCACGCCAGGGGGGCGATATGGCTACACCTTC.